In its sample, the clone carrying this TCR beta chain was seen once. This CDR3 contains 13 residues. Germline-derived CDR1 and CDR2 are SQVTM and ANQGSEA. V was pared by 7 bases and J by 0 bases, with 12 bases between. These data belong to a study of blood T cells in healthy people across ages. Combining a sample-barcoded 5' primer with a J-beta primer mix, a second PCR ran for about 6 to 12 cycles. TCRdb redid the calling of the 5' RACE reads with MiXCR, one entry per CDR3 protein. The table records some 1.5 million distinct CDR3 sequences, 25% to 30% of them present only once. The J gene is TRBJ1-2, the V gene TRBV29-1; D remains unclear. This TCR derives from a woman aged 25 to 45 in good health. Sequencing was done on a sample of blood. CDR3 nucleotide sequence: TGCAGCGCCTCCGGGCCTTCTAACTATGGCTACACCTTC. The encoded protein is CSASGPSNYGYTF.